These 21 T cell receptor beta chains were all obtained from the same sample, sequenced in a study of CD8 T cells in Susac syndrome. RNA in amounts of about 0.5 to 1 ug was reverse transcribed with random hexamers. TCRdb re-analysed the immunoSEQ multiplex PCR reads in MiXCR, keeping a single row per CDR3 protein. Among about 290,000 distinct CDR3 sequences listed, 75% to 90% were seen once. The specimen was CD8+ T cells from PBMCs. The receptors derive from a human donor with multiple sclerosis.

This sequence joins TRBV27 and TRBJ1-2; no clear D gene. There are 14 residues in the CDR3. The germline gives CDR1 MNHEY, CDR2 SMNVEV (reference sequence). The ends were cut back, 0 bases at V and 1 base at J, with 6 bases in the middle. The CDR3 spells CASSLSSDNYGYTF. CDR3 DNA: TGTGCCAGCAGTTTATCGAGTGATAACTATGGCTACACCTTC.

For the CDR3, the DNA is TGTGCCAGCAGCTTATCCGTTACGGTAGCCATGGTATGGAGCACCGGGGAGCTGTTTTTT. The encoded protein is CASSLSVTVAMVWSTGELFF. V and J are TRBV11-2 and TRBJ2-2, with D hard to call. CDR1 is SGHAT and CDR2 is FQNNGV in the germline V gene. CDR3 length equals 20 residues. Trimming shortened V by 2 bases and J by 4 bases, and 26 bases separated the two germline ends. The full variable domain, in which reference TRBV11-2 and TRBJ2-2 provide the parts outside the CDR3, is EAGVAQSPRYKIIEKRQSVAFWCNPISGHATLYWYQQILGQGPKLLIQFQNNGVVDDSQLPKDRFSAERLKGVDSTLKIQPAKLEDSAVYLCASSLSVTVAMVWSTGELFFGEGSRLTVL.

This rearrangement joins TRBV7-9 to TRBJ1-1, with 9 bases aligning to TRBD1. The CDR3 is 14 amino acids. After removal of 4 bases from V and 4 bases from J, the junction contained 4 bases not matched to a gene. CDR1 is SEHNR, CDR2 FQNEAQ, per germline (reference sequence). In DNA form, the CDR3 reads TGTGCCAGCAGCTACGGGACAGGGTTCACTGAAGCTTTCTTT. Translation: CASSYGTGFTEAFF.

This chain uses TRBV27 with TRBJ1-5; D perhaps matches TRBD1 (6 bases). V lost 5 bases to trimming and J lost 3 bases, with 11 bases between them. Germline CDR1 is MNHEY and CDR2 is SMNVEV (reference sequence). The CDR3 is 14 amino acids. For the CDR3, the DNA is TGTGCCAGCAGTCTGGACAGTTACAATCAGCCCCAGCATTTT. It yields the protein CASSLDSYNQPQHF.

This sequence joins TRBV27 and TRBJ1-2; TRBD1 matches at 9 bases. The CDR3 spans 14 residues. Germline V gene lookup returns CDR1 MNHEY and CDR2 SMNVEV (reference sequence). The junction had 5 bases not matched to a gene; V was cut back by 5 bases and J by 4 bases. The CDR3 loop is CASSLTGGGYGYTF. The CDR3, as DNA: TGTGCCAGCAGTCTGACAGGGGGAGGCTATGGCTACACCTTC.

This chain uses TRBV9 with TRBJ1-3; TRBD1 agrees at 8 bases. V was clipped by 4 bases and J by 2 bases; unmatched bases: 17. The CDR3 length is 19 residues. Germline CDR1 SGDLS, CDR2 YYNGEE. The CDR3 bases are TGTGCCAGCAGCTCTCGATCGACAGGGGAGGCGGTAACTGGAAACACCATATATTTT. Translated, it gives CASSSRSTGEAVTGNTIYF.

The rearrangement joins TRBV7-9 to TRBJ1-1; 8 nucleotides agree with TRBD1. Germline V CDR1 and CDR2: SEHNR, FQNEAQ (reference sequence). The CDR3 runs 15 residues. Trimming cost V 2 bases and J 4 bases; bases outside gene matches: 6. CDR3 in DNA: TGTGCCAGCAGCTTACGGGCAGGGGGCATCACTGAAGCTTTCTTT. Encoded protein: CASSLRAGGITEAFF.

V and J are TRBV9 and TRBJ2-1; TRBD2 agrees at 8 bases. This CDR3 is 15 amino acids long. The V gene's germline CDR1 is SGDLS and CDR2 YYNGEE. The junction had 8 bases not matched to a gene; V was cut back by 4 bases and J by 5 bases. For the CDR3, the DNA is TGTGCCAGCAGCCCTTTGGCGACTAGCGACAATGAGCAGTTCTTC. As protein: CASSPLATSDNEQFF.

The J gene is TRBJ2-1, the V gene TRBV7-6; 7 positions match TRBD1. Germline CDR1 reads SGHVS; CDR2 reads FNYEAQ. Trimming removed 5 bases from V and 8 bases from J; junction bases left unmatched: 12. CDR3 length: 15 residues. The CDR3 protein is CASSLTGSQWDEQFF. In DNA, the CDR3 is TGTGCCAGCAGCCTGACAGGGTCGCAGTGGGATGAGCAGTTCTTC.

This sequence joins TRBV7-9 and TRBJ1-1, with D tentatively TRBD1 (6 bases). The CDR3 totals 13 residues. V dropped 2 bases and J dropped 8 bases, with 12 bases sitting between them. Germline values: CDR1 SEHNR, CDR2 FQNEAQ (reference sequence). In nucleotides, the CDR3 is TGTGCCAGCAGCTTAAGAAGGACAGAAGAAGCTTTCTTT. Residues: CASSLRRTEEAFF.

This chain uses TRBV7-9 with TRBJ2-2, with 7 bases aligning to TRBD2. With 1 base clipped from V and 7 bases from J, the junction kept 0 bases outside the gene matches. This CDR3 contains 13 residues. CDR1 SEHNR and CDR2 FQNEAQ come from the germline V gene (reference sequence). Here the CDR3 reads CASSLVAGGELFF. The CDR3 coding sequence is TGTGCCAGCAGCTTAGTAGCGGGCGGGGAGCTGTTTTTT.

DNA for the CDR3: TGTGCCAGCAGTTTGGTCGCCCCCGGGACGGCTAACCAGCCCCAGCATTTT. This translates into CASSLVAPGTANQPQHF. V and J are TRBV28 and TRBJ1-5; TRBD1 is a possible D gene (5 bases). The CDR3 spans 17 residues. V lost 3 bases to trimming and J lost 7 bases, with 22 bases between them. CDR1 is MDHEN and CDR2 is SYDVKM in the germline V gene. Combining the CDR3 with reference TRBV28 and TRBJ1-5 gives the whole variable domain DVKVTQSSRYLVKRTGEKVFLECVQDMDHENMFWYRQDPGLGLRLIYFSYDVKMKEKGDIPEGYSVSREKKERFSLILESASTNQTSMYLCASSLVAPGTANQPQHFGDGTRLSIL.

The chain couples TRBV10-3 to TRBJ1-1, with a possible D match to TRBD1 (6 bases). This CDR3 is built from 10 residues. CDR1 ENHRY and CDR2 SYGVKD come from the germline V gene. Trimming removed 8 bases at V and 8 bases at J, with 9 bases between. The CDR3 DNA is TGTGCCATCGGTACAGGGGAAGCTTTCTTT. Translating it yields CAIGTGEAFF.

The chain joins TRBV20-1 to TRBJ2-1; 12 bases are a match to TRBD2. V shed 6 bases, J shed 5 bases, and the junction held 14 bases outside the gene matches. CDR1 is DFQATT and CDR2 is SNEGSKA in the germline V gene (reference sequence). The CDR3 spans 17 residues. This CDR3 is CSARSLLAGGVNNEQFF. CDR3 nucleotide sequence: TGCAGTGCCAGAAGCCTACTAGCGGGAGGCGTGAACAATGAGCAGTTCTTC.

This chain joins TRBV27 and TRBJ2-2; weak D call: TRBD1 (6 bases). V lost 3 bases, J lost 6 bases, and 14 bases lay in between. The CDR3 contains 15 residues. Germline loops: CDR1 MNHEY, CDR2 SMNVEV (reference sequence). The CDR3 spells CASSFETGAAGELFF. CDR3 nucleotides: TGTGCCAGCAGTTTTGAGACAGGAGCCGCCGGGGAGCTGTTTTTT.

The chain combines TRBV3-1 with TRBJ1-6; 7 bases align to TRBD1. CDR1 is LGHDT and CDR2 is YNNKEL in the germline V gene (reference sequence). Germline trimming cut 2 bases from V and 6 bases from J; bases unmatched to any gene: 7. This CDR3 comprises 16 residues. CDR3 amino acids: CASSQLLGQPNSPLHF. CDR3 DNA sequence: TGTGCCAGCAGCCAATTGCTGGGACAGCCTAATTCACCCCTCCACTTT.

This chain uses TRBV28 with TRBJ1-5, with 8 bases lining up with TRBD1. Trimming cost V 4 bases and J 5 bases; bases outside gene matches: 7. The CDR3 has 15 residues. Per germline, CDR1 MDHEN and CDR2 SYDVKM. As DNA, the CDR3 is TGTGCCAGCAGTTCCGGACAGGGAGAGGATCAGCCCCAGCATTTT. It translates to CASSSGQGEDQPQHF.

This rearrangement joins TRBV28 to TRBJ1-2; TRBD1 might be the D (5 bases). The V gene lost 3 bases and the J gene lost 4 bases, with 12 bases spanning the gap. CDR3 length: 14 residues. Per germline, CDR1 MDHEN and CDR2 SYDVKM. DNA for the CDR3: TGTGCCAGCAGTTTCCCGACAGCCTCCTATGGCTACACCTTC. Its translation is CASSFPTASYGYTF.

This rearrangement joins TRBV7-9 to TRBJ2-7; the D gene is possibly TRBD2 (6 bases). V lost 6 bases, J lost 7 bases, and 16 bases lay in between. The CDR3 runs 13 residues. CDR1 and CDR2 from the germline V gene are SEHNR and FQNEAQ (reference sequence). The CDR3 DNA reads TGTGCCAGCAGATCGGGACTTTTGAGGGAGCAGTACTTC. It specifies CASRSGLLREQYF.

A remark on this clonotype: The germline gene is not matched at one end of the junction; a read error may be the cause. The chain couples TRBV7-7 to TRBJ2-1; D perhaps matches TRBD1 (6 bases). CDR1 and CDR2 from the germline V gene are SSHAT and FNYEAQ (reference sequence). CDR3 length: 14 amino acids. CDR3 region: CASSPWTAGNEQFF. The CDR3 nucleotides are TGTGCTAGCAGCCCTTGGACAGCCGGGAATGAGCAGTTCTTC.

This clonotype was seen only once. The chain is built from TRBV3-1 and TRBJ2-3, with 8 bases aligning to TRBD2. J lost 1 base, V lost 4 bases, and 19 bases had no gene match. CDR3 length equals 20 residues. CDR1 and CDR2 (germline): LGHDT, YNNKEL (reference sequence). The CDR3 bases are TGTGCCAGCAGCCTGGGCCACTTAGGAGGAGCGGGAGTTGGCACAGATACGCAGTATTTT. Its protein is CASSLGHLGGAGVGTDTQYF.